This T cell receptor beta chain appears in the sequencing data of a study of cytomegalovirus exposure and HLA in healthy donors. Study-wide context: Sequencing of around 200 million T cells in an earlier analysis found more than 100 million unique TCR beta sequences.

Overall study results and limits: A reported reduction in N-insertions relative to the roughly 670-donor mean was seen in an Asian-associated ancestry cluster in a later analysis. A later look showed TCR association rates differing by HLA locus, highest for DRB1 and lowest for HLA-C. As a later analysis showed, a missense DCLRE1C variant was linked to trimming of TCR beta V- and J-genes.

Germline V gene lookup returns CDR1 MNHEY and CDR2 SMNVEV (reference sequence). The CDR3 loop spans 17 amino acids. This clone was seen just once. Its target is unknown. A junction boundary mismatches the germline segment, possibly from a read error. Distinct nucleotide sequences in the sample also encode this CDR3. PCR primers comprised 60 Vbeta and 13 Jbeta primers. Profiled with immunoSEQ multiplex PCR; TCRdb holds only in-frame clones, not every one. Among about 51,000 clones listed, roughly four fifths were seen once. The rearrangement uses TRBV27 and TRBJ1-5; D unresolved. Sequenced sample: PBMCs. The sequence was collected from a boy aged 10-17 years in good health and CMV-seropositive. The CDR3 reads CASSEYPTMGSNQPQHF. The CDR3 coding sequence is TGTGCCAGCAGCGAATACCCGACTATGGGGTCCAATCAGCCCCAGCATTTC.